Presented here are 23 T cell receptor beta chains from one specimen sequenced in a study of post-analysis software for immune sequencing data. Unique molecular identifiers were present in the TCR beta cDNA libraries. TCRdb independently ran MiXCR on the PCR reads; one entry per CDR3 protein. The sample consists of about 540,000 distinct CDR3 sequences, approximately 31% of them appearing once. Study-level points and caveats: Relative to controls, patients had roughly five TRBV segments at higher frequency, with TRBV5-6, TRBV5-1 and TRBV20-1 among these.

Antigens of these TCRs are unknown. The sequencing input was blood. The receptors here all came from a girl aged 2-17 years with multiple sclerosis.

This clonotype was counted at least ten times. The J gene is TRBJ2-3, the V gene TRBV9; a possible D gene is TRBD2 (5 bases). This CDR3 comprises 14 residues. The germline V and J ends were trimmed by 0 bases and 0 bases, with 5 bases remaining between them. Germline CDR1 and CDR2: SGDLS and YYNGEE. The CDR3, as DNA: TGTGCCAGCAGCGTAGCGGGGAGCACAGATACGCAGTATTTT. It specifies CASSVAGSTDTQYF.

This clonotype has more than one count but fewer than ten. This rearrangement joins TRBV4-1 to TRBJ2-2; D ambiguous. Germline CDR1 is MGHRA and CDR2 is YSYEKL. Trimming pared 0 bases from V and 0 bases from J, leaving 8 bases between. The CDR3 runs to 16 residues. This CDR3 reads CASSQDKPANTGELFF. The CDR3 DNA is TGCGCCAGCAGCCAAGATAAGCCAGCGAACACCGGGGAGCTGTTTTTT.

The chain has TRBV12-3 or TRBV12-4 and TRBJ1-1; TRBD1 matches at 8 bases. The CDR3 consists of 12 residues. Losses at the gene ends were 4 bases for V and 5 bases for J; bases not matched to a gene: 0. This CDR3 reads CASSWDRTEAFF. The CDR3 DNA reads TGTGCCAGCAGTTGGGACAGGACTGAAGCTTTCTTT.

Worth noting for this clonotype: This may come from a read error, since a much larger clone is one base off. The chain recombines TRBV20-1 with TRBJ2-7; 8 bases are shared with TRBD2. CDR1 is DFQATT and CDR2 is SNEGSKA in the germline V gene (reference sequence). The CDR3 sequence is 14 residues long. V dropped 0 bases and J dropped 4; count of bases not matched to a gene: 5. The CDR3, as DNA: TGCAGTGCTAGAGAAAGGACTAGCTGTTACGAGCAGTACTTC. It yields the protein CSARERTSCYEQYF.

This chain joins TRBV2 and TRBJ2-5, with a weak D call TRBD1 (5 bases). The length of the CDR3 is 14 residues. Germline CDR1 reads SNHLY; CDR2 reads FYNNEI. V dropped 6 bases and J dropped 4 bases, with 15 bases sitting between them. CDR3 loop: CASSPGRQRETQYF. CDR3 DNA sequence: TGTGCCAGCAGCCCTGGTCGACAGCGAGAGACCCAGTACTTC. Full variable domain (outside the CDR3, taken from reference TRBV2 and TRBJ2-5): EPEVTQTPSHQVTQMGQEVILRCVPISNHLYFYWYRQILGQKVEFLVSFYNNEISEKSEIFDDQFSVERPDGSNFTLKIRSTKLEDSAMYFCASSPGRQRETQYFGPGTRLLVL.

The J gene is TRBJ2-1, the V gene TRBV5-1; 11 positions agree with TRBD2. After removal of 1 base from V and 1 base from J, the junction contained 7 bases not matched to a gene. CDR1 SGHRS and CDR2 YFSETQ come from the germline V gene. This CDR3 has 18 amino acids. CDR3 region: CASSLTPTSGKSYNEQFF. The CDR3 DNA reads TGCGCCAGCAGCTTGACCCCGACTAGCGGGAAATCCTACAATGAGCAGTTCTTC.

This clonotype was found a few times. This CDR3 is CSAWGETQYF. CDR3 coding DNA: TGCAGTGCTTGGGGAGAGACCCAGTACTTC. This chain joins TRBV20-1 and TRBJ2-5; no clear D. CDR3 size: 10 residues. Trimming shortened V by 5 bases and J by 4 bases, and 5 bases separated the two germline ends. Per germline, CDR1 DFQATT and CDR2 SNEGSKA (reference sequence).

As to this clonotype: This could be a read error, since a much larger clone is one nucleotide away. This rearrangement joins TRBV15 to TRBJ1-2, with D perhaps TRBD1 (6 bases). The CDR3 extends over 14 amino acids. V dropped 1 base and J dropped 8 bases, with 14 bases sitting between them. Germline CDR1 reads LNHNV; CDR2 reads YYDKDF (reference sequence). CDR3 amino acids: CATSRGPRGRGYTF. CDR3 nucleotide sequence: TGTGCCACCAGCAGAGGTCCCAGGGGACGGGGCTACACCTTC. Full variable domain (rest looked up from reference TRBV15 and TRBJ1-2): DAMVIQNPRYQVTQFGKPVTLSCSQTLNHNVMYWYQQKSSQAPKLLFHYYDKDFNNEADTPDNFQSRRPNTSFCFLDIRSPGLGDTAMYLCATSRGPRGRGYTFGSGTRLTVV.

The chain carries TRBV20-1 and TRBJ1-1, with D perhaps TRBD1 (6 bases). Germline lookup yields CDR1 DFQATT and CDR2 SNEGSKA (reference sequence). Trimming pared 6 bases from V and 4 bases from J, leaving 18 bases between. The CDR3 is made up of 14 amino acids. The CDR3 sequence is CSAPLQGMATEAFF. Written as DNA, the CDR3 is TGCAGTGCCCCCCTACAGGGAATGGCCACTGAAGCTTTCTTT.

The chain couples TRBV20-1 to TRBJ2-1; D is perhaps TRBD1 (5 bases). Trimming took off 6 bases at V and 7 bases at J, with 13 bases between the two ends. There are 12 residues in the CDR3. Germline-derived CDR1 and CDR2 are DFQATT and SNEGSKA (reference sequence). In nucleotides, the CDR3 is TGCAGTGCCCCCAGGGCCGGGAATGAGCAGTTCTTC. Translated, it gives CSAPRAGNEQFF.

The gene calls are TRBV4-2 and TRBJ1-2; D might be TRBD1 (6 bases). Germline CDR1 reads LGHNA; CDR2 reads YNFKEQ. CDR3 length equals 14 residues. V lost 5 bases to trimming and J lost 2 bases, with 12 bases between them. The CDR3 DNA is TGTGCCAGCAGCGGTCTACAGGGCAACTATGGCTACACCTTC. Translating it yields CASSGLQGNYGYTF.

The V gene is TRBV12-3 or TRBV12-4, the J gene TRBJ1-2; 8 bases line up with TRBD1. The CDR3 covers 15 residues. Trimming cost V 7 bases and J 5 bases; bases outside gene matches: 12. CDR3 residues: CASTPDPGQVYGYTF. CDR3 nucleotide sequence: TGTGCCAGCACCCCTGACCCGGGACAGGTTTATGGCTACACCTTC.

The genes are TRBV5-5 and TRBJ1-2; D gene unclear. With 1 base removed from V and 6 bases from J, the gap between germline ends came to 10 bases. CDR3 size: 13 residues. From germline, CDR1 is SGHKS and CDR2 YYEKEE (reference sequence). CDR3 in DNA: TGTGCCAGCAGCTTGCAAGAGTCTGATGGCTACACCTTC. It specifies CASSLQESDGYTF.

This chain joins TRBV7-3 and TRBJ2-1; TRBD2 is a possible D gene (5 bases). V was trimmed by 0 bases and J by 5 bases, leaving 11 bases between them. Germline values: CDR1 SGHTA, CDR2 FQGTGA. This CDR3 has 15 amino acids. The chain's CDR3 is CASSLTSTSNNEQFF. CDR3 DNA: TGTGCCAGCAGCTTAACGTCCACTAGTAACAATGAGCAGTTCTTC.

This clonotype turned up a few times. The CDR3 loop is CASSPPLTGSTDTQYF. In DNA form, the CDR3 reads TGTGCCAGCTCACCACCCCTGACAGGGAGCACAGATACGCAGTATTTT. The gene calls are TRBV18 and TRBJ2-3; 7 bases line up with TRBD1. This CDR3 spans 16 amino acids. The germline V gene encodes CDR1 KGHSH and CDR2 LQKENI. V trimming: 0 bases; J trimming: 0 bases; junction bases outside the gene matches: 3.

This clonotype came up many times. This chain joins TRBV5-5 and TRBJ2-1, with D perhaps TRBD2 (5 bases). Germline lookup yields CDR1 SGHKS and CDR2 YYEKEE (reference sequence). V was trimmed by 1 base and J by 1 base, leaving 9 bases between them. The CDR3 runs 15 residues. The CDR3 nucleotides are TGTGCCAGCAGCTTGCTGCTAGCTTCCTACAATGAGCAGTTCTTC. Translating gives CASSLLLASYNEQFF.

As regards this clonotype: A much larger clone differs by one base, so this may be a read error. The chain links TRBV9 to TRBJ2-1; TRBD2 aligns across 13 bases. The V gene end was trimmed by 7 bases and the J gene end by 4 bases; junction bases not matched to a gene: 8. The CDR3 runs to 16 residues. Germline V CDR1 and CDR2: SGDLS, YYNGEE. CDR3 in DNA: TGTGCCAGCGGCGAACTAGCGGGGGGGCTTTACAATGAGCAGTTCTTC. Protein: CASGELAGGLYNEQFF.

This clonotype was found a few times. J is TRBJ2-2 and V is TRBV29-1; possible D gene TRBD1, 5 bases. The CDR3 has 14 residues. Germline lookup yields CDR1 SQVTM and CDR2 ANQGSEA. V lost 4 bases and J 4 bases, leaving 13 bases between the germline ends. CDR3 DNA sequence: TGCAGCGTTGTACTGACAGTTCTCACCGGGGAGCTGTTTTTT. Protein: CSVVLTVLTGELFF.

The chain carries TRBV7-8 and TRBJ2-3, with D perhaps matching TRBD1 (6 bases). The CDR3 runs 15 residues. The germline V gene encodes CDR1 SGHVS and CDR2 FQNEAQ. Trimming removed 5 bases from V and 0 bases from J, with 12 bases in between. DNA for the CDR3: TGTGCCAGCAGCCGAGGGGGTAGTAGCACAGATACGCAGTATTTT. Translation gives CASSRGGSSTDTQYF. The whole variable domain, filled in from reference TRBV7-8 and TRBJ2-3, reads GAGVSQSPRYKVAKRGQDVALRCDPISGHVSLFWYQQALGQGPEFLTYFQNEAQLDKSGLPSDRFFAERPEGSVSTLKIQRTQQEDSAVYLCASSRGGSSTDTQYFGPGTRLTVL.

The chain links TRBV12-3 or TRBV12-4 to TRBJ1-1; TRBD1 is a possible D gene (5 bases). This CDR3 is 13 amino acids long. V was trimmed by 4 bases and J by 2 bases, leaving 8 bases between them. CDR3 amino acids: CASSSGINTEAFF. The CDR3 DNA sequence: TGTGCCAGCAGTTCAGGGATAAACACTGAAGCTTTCTTT.

The CDR3 DNA sequence: TGCGCCAGCAGCCAAGTCCAGGACAGGGGGTACGATGAGCAGTTCTTC. Its protein product is CASSQVQDRGYDEQFF. The chain couples TRBV4-1 to TRBJ2-1, with 10 positions matching TRBD1. This CDR3 is 16 amino acids long. V dropped 1 base and J dropped 8; count of bases not matched to a gene: 8. Germline V gives CDR1 MGHRA, CDR2 YSYEKL.

This clonotype was observed a handful of times. This chain links TRBV20-1 with TRBJ2-5; 8 positions match TRBD2. The CDR3 length is 14 residues. The trim removed 6 bases at V and 4 bases at J, leaving 10 bases unmatched. The V gene's germline CDR1 is DFQATT and CDR2 SNEGSKA (reference sequence). The CDR3 sequence: CSASGGGRLETQYF. In nucleotides, the CDR3 is TGCAGTGCCAGCGGCGGGGGGCGATTAGAGACCCAGTACTTC.

This clonotype was counted between two and nine times. The rearrangement joins TRBV5-1 to TRBJ1-6, with 9 positions matching TRBD1. The CDR3 consists of 18 residues. With V trimmed by 4 bases and J by 7 bases, 15 bases remained unmatched. In germline, CDR1 is SGHRS, CDR2 YFSETQ. CDR3 residues: CASSRNMGQGGRNSPLHF. The CDR3 DNA is TGCGCCAGCAGCAGGAATATGGGACAGGGAGGACGGAATTCACCCCTCCACTTT.